The 22 T cell receptor beta chains below were found in one sample sequenced in a study of blood T cell repertoires in COVID-19. The data were produced by immunoSEQ multiplex PCR, yet TCRdb's version contains in-frame clones alone and is incomplete. This table holds 80,000 to 95,000 clones, around 85% found once. Source material: peripheral blood. These receptor sequences come from a woman older than 75 with active or convalescent COVID-19.

The chain uses TRBV10-3 and TRBJ2-5; a possible D gene is TRBD1 (5 bases). The CDR3 has 13 amino acids. Germline loops: CDR1 ENHRY, CDR2 SYGVKD. The V and J ends lost 4 bases and 1 base respectively, with 7 bases between them. Here the CDR3 reads CAISGQGQETQYF. In DNA, the CDR3 is TGTGCCATCAGTGGCCAGGGCCAAGAGACCCAGTACTTC.

The rearrangement joins TRBV19 to TRBJ1-1; D ambiguous. The germline V and J ends were trimmed by 4 bases and 4 bases, with 13 bases remaining between them. The germline gives CDR1 LNHDA, CDR2 SQIVND (reference sequence). The CDR3 is 14 amino acids. CDR3 amino acids: CASSTLGGPTEAFF. CDR3 sequence (DNA): TGTGCCAGTAGTACCCTCGGAGGGCCCACTGAAGCTTTCTTT.

V gene TRBV27 combines with J gene TRBJ2-5, with 11 bases lining up with TRBD2. The CDR3 runs to 14 residues. Per the germline V gene, CDR1 is MNHEY and CDR2 is SMNVEV (reference sequence). V was clipped by 3 bases and J by 3 bases; unmatched bases: 0. The CDR3 spells CASSFSGREETQYF. The CDR3 region has the DNA TGTGCCAGCAGTTTTAGCGGGAGGGAAGAGACCCAGTACTTC.

The rearrangement uses TRBV18 and TRBJ2-5; the D gene is possibly TRBD2 (5 bases). V was clipped by 3 bases and J by 1 base, with 9 bases between them. The length of the CDR3 is 14 residues. Germline V gene sequence: CDR1 KGHSH, CDR2 LQKENI. The CDR3 here is CASSPRAAQETQYF. CDR3 in DNA: TGTGCCAGCTCACCGCGGGCAGCCCAAGAGACCCAGTACTTC. The whole variable domain, remainder taken from reference TRBV18 and TRBJ2-5, is NAGVMQNPRHLVRRRGQEARLRCSPMKGHSHVYWYRQLPEEGLKFMVYLQKENIIDESGMPKERFSAEFPKEGPSILRIQQVVRGDSAAYFCASSPRAAQETQYFGPGTRLLVL.

The chain employs TRBV18 and TRBJ1-2; D uncertain. In germline, CDR1 is KGHSH, CDR2 LQKENI. This CDR3 contains 12 residues. V lost 1 base and J 5 bases, leaving 5 bases between the germline ends. DNA of the CDR3: TGTGCCAGCTCACCACAGCCATATGGCTACACCTTC. It codes for CASSPQPYGYTF.

The genes are TRBV7-2 and TRBJ1-1; unclear D gene. From germline, CDR1 is SGHTA and CDR2 FQGNSA. The ends were cut back, 5 bases at V and 1 base at J, with 8 bases in the middle. The CDR3 is made up of 13 amino acids. CDR3 region: CASSMLANTEAFF. The CDR3 bases are TGTGCCAGCAGCATGTTGGCGAACACTGAAGCTTTCTTT.

The V call is TRBV5-6, the J call TRBJ2-3, with 7 bases matching TRBD2. The V gene's germline CDR1 is SGHDT and CDR2 YYEEEE. The CDR3 loop spans 14 amino acids. Trimming took 4 bases from V and 4 from J; bases not matched to a gene: 6. This CDR3 is CASSLAGEADTQYF. CDR3 DNA sequence: TGTGCCAGCAGCCTGGCGGGAGAGGCAGATACGCAGTATTTT.

This rearrangement joins TRBV27 to TRBJ1-5, with D tentatively TRBD1 (5 bases). Germline lookup yields CDR1 MNHEY and CDR2 SMNVEV (reference sequence). Trimming shortened V by 6 bases and J by 5 bases, and 17 bases separated the two germline ends. This CDR3 is 15 amino acids long. The CDR3 DNA reads as TGTGCCAGCAGCTTCCCATCCAGGGCTGATCAGCCCCAGCATTTT. This translates into CASSFPSRADQPQHF.

This chain connects TRBV14 to TRBJ1-1; no definite D call. From germline, CDR1 is SGHDN and CDR2 FVKESK. V was shortened by 6 bases and J by 6 bases, with 11 bases between the two germline ends. CDR3 length: 12 residues. CDR3: CASRHSGPEAFF. The CDR3, as DNA: TGTGCCAGCAGACATAGCGGTCCTGAAGCTTTCTTT.

This clone came up once. V is TRBV5-4 and J is TRBJ2-5; D remains unclear. The length of the CDR3 is 12 residues. Trimming removed 4 bases at V and 5 bases at J, with 9 bases between. Germline V gene lookup returns CDR1 SGHNT and CDR2 YYREEE (reference sequence). The CDR3 DNA sequence: TGTGCCAGCAGCCGCCCTGAGGAGACCCAGTACTTC. Residues: CASSRPEETQYF.

The chain couples TRBV29-1 to TRBJ1-5; 8 bases are shared with TRBD1. After removal of 4 bases from V and 6 bases from J, the junction contained 5 bases not matched to a gene. Germline V gene lookup returns CDR1 SQVTM and CDR2 ANQGSEA. The CDR3 is 13 residues long. The CDR3 DNA follows: TGCAGCGTTGTCATGGGGACAGGTCAGCCCCAGCATTTT. Its protein is CSVVMGTGQPQHF.

The chain combines TRBV10-3 with TRBJ1-1; TRBD1 might be the D (6 bases). CDR3 size: 15 residues. The V end lost 6 bases, the J end lost 1 base, and 15 bases lay between the germline ends. Looked up from germline, CDR1 is ENHRY and CDR2 is SYGVKD. CDR3 in DNA: TGTGCCATCAGCCTAGGACAGAGACAGAACACTGAAGCTTTCTTT. This translates into CAISLGQRQNTEAFF.

The chain recombines TRBV11-2 with TRBJ1-2; a possible D gene is TRBD1 (6 bases). The germline V gene has CDR1 SGHAT and CDR2 FQNNGV. The CDR3 length is 12 residues. Trimming left V 4 bases short and J 7 bases short, with 10 bases between. CDR3 loop: CASSSQGFGYTF. CDR3 in DNA: TGTGCCAGCAGCTCTCAGGGGTTTGGCTACACCTTC. The full variable domain, in which reference TRBV11-2 and TRBJ1-2 provide the parts outside the CDR3, is EAGVAQSPRYKIIEKRQSVAFWCNPISGHATLYWYQQILGQGPKLLIQFQNNGVVDDSQLPKDRFSAERLKGVDSTLKIQPAKLEDSAVYLCASSSQGFGYTFGSGTRLTVV.

This chain links TRBV7-8 with TRBJ1-5, with TRBD1 identical over 10 bases. Trimming cost V 8 bases and J 10 bases; bases outside gene matches: 11. CDR1 and CDR2 (germline): SGHVS, FQNEAQ. This CDR3 is 14 amino acids long. CDR3 nucleotides: TGTGCCAGCCGGACAGGGGGGTCAGGTGTTCCCCAGCATTTT. This encodes CASRTGGSGVPQHF. Together with reference TRBV7-8 and TRBJ1-5, the CDR3 gives the full variable domain: GAGVSQSPRYKVAKRGQDVALRCDPISGHVSLFWYQQALGQGPEFLTYFQNEAQLDKSGLPSDRFFAERPEGSVSTLKIQRTQQEDSAVYLCASRTGGSGVPQHFGDGTRLSIL.

The chain recombines TRBV7-8 with TRBJ2-1, with TRBD2 matching 10 bases. The ends lost 5 bases at V and 7 bases at J; junction bases unmatched: 5. Looked up from germline, CDR1 is SGHVS and CDR2 is FQNEAQ. The CDR3 has 14 amino acids. The DNA of the CDR3 is TGTGCCAGCAGCCCACAGACTAGCGGGAATGAGCAGTTCTTC. Protein: CASSPQTSGNEQFF.

A few counts support this clone. The sample has other DNA sequences that encode this CDR3 too. The chain uses TRBV6-2 or TRBV6-3 and TRBJ2-3, with TRBD1 matching 8 bases. The germline V gene has CDR1 MNHEY and CDR2 SVGEGT. The CDR3 sequence is 15 residues long. V lost 2 bases and J lost 3; bases outside the gene matches: 4. CDR3 in amino acids: CASSYDRGGTDTQYF. The CDR3 DNA follows: TGTGCCAGCAGTTACGACAGGGGTGGAACAGATACGCAGTATTTT.

The gene calls are TRBV7-9 and TRBJ2-1; D possibly corresponds to TRBD2 (5 bases). Germline CDR1 SEHNR, CDR2 FQNEAQ (reference sequence). The CDR3 is made up of 17 amino acids. With 5 bases removed from V and 8 bases from J, the gap between germline ends came to 25 bases. The CDR3 here is CASSRGRDYPVIDEQFF. The CDR3 DNA is TGTGCCAGCAGCCGAGGACGCGACTACCCCGTAATCGATGAGCAGTTCTTC.

The chain is built from TRBV7-3 and TRBJ2-1, with 11 bases identical to TRBD2. The CDR3 is 14 amino acids. Germline values: CDR1 SGHTA, CDR2 FQGTGA. V was pared by 3 bases and J by 7 bases, with 2 bases of the junction left unmatched. CDR3 sequence reads: CASSLGLAVNEQFF. The CDR3 DNA reads TGTGCCAGCAGCTTGGGACTAGCGGTTAATGAGCAGTTCTTC.

The rearrangement links TRBV9 to TRBJ2-1, with 7 bases that match TRBD1. The CDR3 is 15 amino acids. Germline V lookup: CDR1 SGDLS, CDR2 YYNGEE. The V gene end was trimmed by 4 bases and the J gene end by 2 bases; junction bases not matched to a gene: 6. Here the CDR3 DNA reads TGTGCCAGCAGCACGACAGGGAACGCCTACAATGAGCAGTTCTTC. Translation: CASSTTGNAYNEQFF.

On this clone itself: The sample contains more than one DNA sequence encoding this CDR3. The chain is built from TRBV6-6 and TRBJ2-7; maybe TRBD1 (6 bases). In germline, CDR1 is MNHNY, CDR2 SVGAGI (reference sequence). This CDR3 has 12 residues. Trimming cost V 5 bases and J 4 bases, with 9 bases left between them. The CDR3 region has the DNA TGTGCCAGCAGTGCACAGGGTTACGAGCAGTACTTC. Translation: CASSAQGYEQYF.

The chain recombines TRBV7-2 with TRBJ2-7; a weak D match, TRBD2 (5 bases). This CDR3 has 14 residues. The V and J ends lost 5 bases and 2 bases respectively, with 13 bases between them. CDR1 is SGHTA, CDR2 FQGNSA, per germline. CDR3 in amino acids: CASSGGERTYEQYF. DNA for the CDR3: TGTGCCAGCAGCGGAGGAGAGCGTACCTACGAGCAGTACTTC.

J is TRBJ1-6 and V is TRBV2; D is undetermined. CDR1 and CDR2 from the germline V gene are SNHLY and FYNNEI. V lost 5 bases to trimming and J lost 12 bases, with 8 bases between them. This CDR3 contains 11 residues. The CDR3 reads CASSYRLPLHF. As DNA, the CDR3 is TGTGCCAGCAGTTACAGATTACCCCTCCACTTT. The whole variable domain, remainder taken from reference TRBV2 and TRBJ1-6, is EPEVTQTPSHQVTQMGQEVILRCVPISNHLYFYWYRQILGQKVEFLVSFYNNEISEKSEIFDDQFSVERPDGSNFTLKIRSTKLEDSAMYFCASSYRLPLHFGNGTRLTVT.